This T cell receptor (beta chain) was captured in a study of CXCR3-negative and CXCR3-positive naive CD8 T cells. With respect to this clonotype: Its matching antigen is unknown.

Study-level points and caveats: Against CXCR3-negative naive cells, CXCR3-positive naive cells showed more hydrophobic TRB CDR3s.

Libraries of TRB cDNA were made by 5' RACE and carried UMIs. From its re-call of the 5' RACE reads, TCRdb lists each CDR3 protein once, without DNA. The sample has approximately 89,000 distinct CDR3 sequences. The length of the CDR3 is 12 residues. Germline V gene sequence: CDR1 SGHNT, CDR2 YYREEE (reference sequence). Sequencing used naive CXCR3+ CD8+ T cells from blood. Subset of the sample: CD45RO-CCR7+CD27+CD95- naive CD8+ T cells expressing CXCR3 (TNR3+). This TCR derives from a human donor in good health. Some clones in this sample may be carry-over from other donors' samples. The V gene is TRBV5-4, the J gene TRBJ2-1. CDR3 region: CASSLTWDEQFF.